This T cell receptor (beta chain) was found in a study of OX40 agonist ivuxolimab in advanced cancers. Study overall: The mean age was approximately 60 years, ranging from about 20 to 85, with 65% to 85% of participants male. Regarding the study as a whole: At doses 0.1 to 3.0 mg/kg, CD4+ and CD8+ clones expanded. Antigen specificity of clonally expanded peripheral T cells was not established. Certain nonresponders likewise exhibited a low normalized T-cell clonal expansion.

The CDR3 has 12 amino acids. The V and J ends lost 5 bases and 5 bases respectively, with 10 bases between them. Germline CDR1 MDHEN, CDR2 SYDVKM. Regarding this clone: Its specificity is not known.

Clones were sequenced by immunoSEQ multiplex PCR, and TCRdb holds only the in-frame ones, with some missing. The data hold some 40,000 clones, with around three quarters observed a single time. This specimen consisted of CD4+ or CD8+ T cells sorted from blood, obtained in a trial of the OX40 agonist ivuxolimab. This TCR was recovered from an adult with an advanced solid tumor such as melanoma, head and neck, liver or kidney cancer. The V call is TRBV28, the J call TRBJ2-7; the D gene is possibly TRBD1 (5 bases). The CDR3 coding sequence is TGTGCCAGCAGTCCCACCAGGGACGAGCAGTACTTC. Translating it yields CASSPTRDEQYF. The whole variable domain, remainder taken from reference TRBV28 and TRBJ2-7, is DVKVTQSSRYLVKRTGEKVFLECVQDMDHENMFWYRQDPGLGLRLIYFSYDVKMKEKGDIPEGYSVSREKKERFSLILESASTNQTSMYLCASSPTRDEQYFGPGTRLTVT.